Sequencing of this TCR beta chain was carried out in a study of human T cells and chemical hapten exposure. Turning to the study itself: Read at 6 days, the patch tests placed 0.01% DPC on the upper back.

This clonotype has at least ten counts. Its cognate antigen is unknown. From the RACE reads, TCRdb called clonotypes with MiXCR, one entry per CDR3 protein. The sample includes some 74,000 distinct CDR3 sequences, 10% to 15% of them seen just once. Time point specified: patch test 3, about 24 weeks after DPC sensitization. Treatment defined: therapeutic diphenylcyclopropenone sensitization with weekly scalp DPC. Germline assignment: CDR1 SGHRS and CDR2 YFSETQ. The CDR3 has 16 amino acids. Trimming cost V 4 bases and J 3 bases, with 19 bases left between them. Study conclusions and caveats: A positive correlation with patch test score was shown by PT1 expanded TCR counts.

The sequencing used whole blood, collected in connection with sensitization to the hapten diphenylcyclopropenone (DPC). The V gene is TRBV5-1, the J gene TRBJ2-5; D is unclear. The TCR sequence derives from a woman between 50 and 59 years old with alopecia areata. Some clones in this sample may be carry-over from other donors' samples. CDR3 coding DNA: TGCGCCAGCAGCCAACGAAATAGAGGCGGAGAAGAGACCCAGTACTTC. Encoded protein: CASSQRNRGGEETQYF.